The rows below give T cell receptor beta chains drawn from one sample of a study of T cell responses to AZD1222 COVID-19 vaccine. The repertoire was sequenced with immunoSEQ multiplex PCR; TCRdb's copy has only in-frame clones and lacks some. This table holds 200,000 or so clones, around 93% found once. This sample comprised peripheral blood, obtained on day 0 of AZD1222 vaccination. The receptor source for this set is an adult in good health. Both conserved end residues are part of each CDR3. D genes are given only for firm matches. Only part of the rows carry a size: once, few, many, or a class if the clone is expanded.

v_call: TRBV27; d_call: .; clone_size: .; j_call: TRBJ2-7; cdr3_nt: TGTGCCAGCAGCCCCTGGGGCAGTTTCCACGAGCAGTACTTC; cdr3_aa: CASSPWGSFHEQYF
v_call: TRBV4-3; d_call: .; clone_size: few; j_call: TRBJ2-4; cdr3_nt: TGCGCCAGCAGCTCCAGGGGCTCACAAGGCATTCAGTACTTC; cdr3_aa: CASSSRGSQGIQYF
v_call: TRBV9; d_call: TRBD1; clone_size: .; j_call: TRBJ1-6; cdr3_nt: TGTGCCAGCTCCTTGTCCGGGACAGGGAGTTCACCCCTCCACTTT; cdr3_aa: CASSLSGTGSSPLHF
v_call: TRBV2; d_call: .; clone_size: once; j_call: TRBJ1-1; cdr3_nt: TGTGCCAGCAGACAGGGCCGAACTGAAGCTTTCTTT; cdr3_aa: CASRQGRTEAFF
v_call: TRBV28; d_call: .; clone_size: .; j_call: TRBJ2-5; cdr3_nt: TGTGCCAGCAGTCAACCCCCCGGACTGGGCGAAGGGGAGACCCAGTACTTC; cdr3_aa: CASSQPPGLGEGETQYF
v_call: TRBV6-5; d_call: .; clone_size: .; j_call: TRBJ1-1; cdr3_nt: TGTGCCAGCACGGGAGGCGACGCTGAAGCTTTCTTT; cdr3_aa: CASTGGDAEAFF
v_call: TRBV28; d_call: TRBD1; clone_size: once; j_call: TRBJ1-3; cdr3_nt: TGTGCCAGCAGTTTACCAGGGGGGAACTCTGGAAACACCATATATTTT; cdr3_aa: CASSLPGGNSGNTIYF
v_call: TRBV28; d_call: .; clone_size: .; j_call: TRBJ1-1; cdr3_nt: TGTGCCAGTCAGGCAGGGATGGAGACTGAAGCTTTCTTT; cdr3_aa: CASQAGMETEAFF
v_call: TRBV6-2/TRBV6-3; d_call: TRBD1; clone_size: .; j_call: TRBJ1-5; cdr3_nt: TGTGCCAGCAGTTGGGGACAGGGCAATCAGCCCCAGCATTTT; cdr3_aa: CASSWGQGNQPQHF
v_call: TRBV30; d_call: TRBD2; clone_size: .; j_call: TRBJ2-1; cdr3_nt: TGTGCCTGGACCGGCCTAGCGGGGAACAATGAGCAGTTCTTC; cdr3_aa: CAWTGLAGNNEQFF
v_call: TRBV5-1; d_call: .; clone_size: .; j_call: TRBJ2-1; cdr3_nt: TGCGCCAGCAGCTTGGGACTGCATGAGCAGTTCTTC; cdr3_aa: CASSLGLHEQFF
v_call: TRBV2; d_call: TRBD2; clone_size: .; j_call: TRBJ2-1; cdr3_nt: TGTGCCAGCAGTGAAACGAGCGGGAGTAAGTTCTTC; cdr3_aa: CASSETSGSKFF
v_call: TRBV21-1; d_call: .; clone_size: .; j_call: TRBJ2-7; cdr3_nt: TGTGCCAGCAGCAAAGGAGGGGGGACAGGGAGGTTCTACGAGCAGTACTTC; cdr3_aa: CASSKGGGTGRFYEQYF
v_call: TRBV7-8; d_call: .; clone_size: .; j_call: TRBJ1-1; cdr3_nt: TGTGCCAGCAGGCCGGGGTACAGGGCAGCGTCTGAAGCTTTCTTT; cdr3_aa: CASRPGYRAASEAFF
v_call: TRBV27; d_call: .; clone_size: .; j_call: TRBJ2-6; cdr3_nt: TGTGCCAGCAGTATGGGACGCCGCTCTGGGGCCAACGTCCTGACTTTC; cdr3_aa: CASSMGRRSGANVLTF
v_call: TRBV9; d_call: TRBD1; clone_size: .; j_call: TRBJ1-1; cdr3_nt: TGTGCCAGCAGCCCCAGGACAGGAAGGACTGAAGCTTTCTTT; cdr3_aa: CASSPRTGRTEAFF
v_call: TRBV2; d_call: TRBD2; clone_size: few; j_call: TRBJ2-7; cdr3_nt: TGTGCCAGCAGTGAAGCAAGTAGCGGGAGATACTACGAGCAGTACTTC; cdr3_aa: CASSEASSGRYYEQYF
v_call: TRBV28; d_call: .; clone_size: .; j_call: TRBJ2-3; cdr3_nt: TGTGCCAGCAGTTTTGGGGGTTCGGGAGATACGCAGTATTTT; cdr3_aa: CASSFGGSGDTQYF
v_call: TRBV20-1; d_call: TRBD1; clone_size: once; j_call: TRBJ1-4; cdr3_nt: TGCAGTGCTAGTTTTAGGACAGGAGGTGAAAAACTGTTTTTT; cdr3_aa: CSASFRTGGEKLFF
v_call: TRBV7-6; d_call: .; clone_size: .; j_call: TRBJ2-7; cdr3_nt: TGTGCCAGCAGCTCCGGGTCTCTTTACGAGCAGTACTTC; cdr3_aa: CASSSGSLYEQYF
v_call: TRBV10-1; d_call: TRBD1; clone_size: .; j_call: TRBJ1-4; cdr3_nt: TGCGCCAGCAGTTCCGGGACAGGGTTTGATGAAAAACTGTTTTTT; cdr3_aa: CASSSGTGFDEKLFF
v_call: TRBV28; d_call: TRBD2; clone_size: .; j_call: TRBJ2-1; cdr3_nt: TGTGCCAGCACCGCTTCCTATCCGACTAGCGGGATTTTTCATGAGCAGTTCTTC; cdr3_aa: CASTASYPTSGIFHEQFF
v_call: TRBV28; d_call: .; clone_size: .; j_call: TRBJ1-2; cdr3_nt: TGTGCCAGCAGTTTAGCAGGGAGTGGCTACACCTTC; cdr3_aa: CASSLAGSGYTF
v_call: TRBV6-2/TRBV6-3; d_call: TRBD2; clone_size: .; j_call: TRBJ2-2; cdr3_nt: TGTGCCAGCAGCCCTGGCCGGGCGGGGGCGAACACCGGGGAGCTGTTTTTT; cdr3_aa: CASSPGRAGANTGELFF
v_call: TRBV12-3/TRBV12-4; d_call: .; clone_size: .; j_call: TRBJ2-3; cdr3_nt: TGTGCCAGCAATGGCGGGGCAGATACGCAGTATTTT; cdr3_aa: CASNGGADTQYF
v_call: TRBV5-1; d_call: .; clone_size: .; j_call: TRBJ2-1; cdr3_nt: TGCGCCAGCAGCTTGGGGTTAGGTTCCTCCTACAATGAGCAGTTCTTC; cdr3_aa: CASSLGLGSSYNEQFF
v_call: TRBV28; d_call: .; clone_size: .; j_call: TRBJ1-5; cdr3_nt: TGTGCCAGCAGTTCGGGTCCGCGAAATCAGCCCCAGCATTTT; cdr3_aa: CASSSGPRNQPQHF
v_call: TRBV27; d_call: TRBD2; clone_size: once; j_call: TRBJ2-7; cdr3_nt: TGTGCCAGCAGTCGACTAGCGGGAACCTACGAGCAGTACTTC; cdr3_aa: CASSRLAGTYEQYF
v_call: TRBV27; d_call: TRBD1; clone_size: .; j_call: TRBJ1-4; cdr3_nt: TGTGCCAGCAGAGCTAGGGACAGGGCCCACGAAAAACTGTTTTTT; cdr3_aa: CASRARDRAHEKLFF
v_call: TRBV7-9; d_call: TRBD2; clone_size: .; j_call: TRBJ2-3; cdr3_nt: TGTGCCAGCAGCTTAGCGACTAGCGGGACAGATACGCAGTATTTT; cdr3_aa: CASSLATSGTDTQYF
v_call: TRBV18; d_call: .; clone_size: .; j_call: TRBJ1-3; cdr3_nt: TGTGCCAGCTCACCACTGCAGGCGGGGGAGGAATATTTT; cdr3_aa: CASSPLQAGEEYF
v_call: TRBV9; d_call: .; clone_size: .; j_call: TRBJ2-7; cdr3_nt: TGTGCCAGCAGCGTAGTACCCCCTACGGCGGGCTACGAGCAGTACTTC; cdr3_aa: CASSVVPPTAGYEQYF
v_call: TRBV3-1/TRBV3-2; d_call: TRBD1; clone_size: .; j_call: TRBJ2-2; cdr3_nt: TGTGCCAGCAGCCCCTCTACAGGGGGCTACGGCACCGGGGAGCTGTTTTTT; cdr3_aa: CASSPSTGGYGTGELFF
v_call: TRBV15; d_call: .; clone_size: .; j_call: TRBJ2-7; cdr3_nt: TGTGCCACCAGCAGAGTGTGGGGCGAGCAGTACTTC; cdr3_aa: CATSRVWGEQYF
v_call: TRBV19; d_call: .; clone_size: .; j_call: TRBJ2-5; cdr3_nt: TGTGCCAGTAGTAAGGCGAACCAAGAGACCCAGTACTTC; cdr3_aa: CASSKANQETQYF
v_call: TRBV5-5; d_call: .; clone_size: .; j_call: TRBJ1-1; cdr3_nt: TGTGCCAGCAGCTTCTCATATGGCGGCGGAATGGAAGCTTTCTTT; cdr3_aa: CASSFSYGGGMEAFF
v_call: TRBV7-9; d_call: TRBD2; clone_size: once; j_call: TRBJ2-3; cdr3_nt: TGTGCCAGCAGCCGGACTAGCGGCACAGATACGCAGTATTTT; cdr3_aa: CASSRTSGTDTQYF
v_call: TRBV5-4; d_call: TRBD1; clone_size: .; j_call: TRBJ1-2; cdr3_nt: TGTGCCAGCAGCTTGAAGGGGGCCTCCTATGGCTACACCTTC; cdr3_aa: CASSLKGASYGYTF
v_call: TRBV29-1; d_call: .; clone_size: .; j_call: TRBJ1-1; cdr3_nt: TGCAGCGTCGGGATTCAGGCCCGGACTGAAGCTTTCTTT; cdr3_aa: CSVGIQARTEAFF
v_call: TRBV19; d_call: TRBD2; clone_size: once; j_call: TRBJ2-1; cdr3_nt: TGTGCCAGTAGTATTTCGCCGGGACTAGAAGGCTACAATGAGCAGTTCTTC; cdr3_aa: CASSISPGLEGYNEQFF
v_call: TRBV7-2; d_call: .; clone_size: .; j_call: TRBJ2-7; cdr3_nt: TGTGCCAGCAGCTCCGCCGGTTATGGCTACGAGCAGTACTTC; cdr3_aa: CASSSAGYGYEQYF
v_call: TRBV7-9; d_call: .; clone_size: .; j_call: TRBJ2-7; cdr3_nt: TGTGCCAGCAGTCCCCCAAGTCAGGACGAGCAGTACTTC; cdr3_aa: CASSPPSQDEQYF
v_call: TRBV7-9; d_call: .; clone_size: .; j_call: TRBJ2-7; cdr3_nt: TGTGCCAGCAGCTCCGACAGGACCTCATCCTACGAGCAGTACTTC; cdr3_aa: CASSSDRTSSYEQYF
v_call: TRBV7-2; d_call: TRBD2; clone_size: once; j_call: TRBJ2-7; cdr3_nt: TGTGCCAGCAGCCCCATGGGGCGGGAGGGCTCCTACGAGCAGTACTTC; cdr3_aa: CASSPMGREGSYEQYF
v_call: TRBV9; d_call: .; clone_size: .; j_call: TRBJ1-1; cdr3_nt: TGTGCCAGCAGCGCCACCACGAACACTGAAGCTTTCTTT; cdr3_aa: CASSATTNTEAFF
v_call: TRBV18; d_call: TRBD1; clone_size: few; j_call: TRBJ1-1; cdr3_nt: TGTGCCAGCTCACCTTCGACAGGGACCGCTGAAGCTTTCTTT; cdr3_aa: CASSPSTGTAEAFF
v_call: TRBV11-2; d_call: TRBD2; clone_size: .; j_call: TRBJ2-7; cdr3_nt: TGTGCCAGCAGCTTAGCGGGGTCGGGGGGCTACGAGCAGTACTTC; cdr3_aa: CASSLAGSGGYEQYF
v_call: TRBV14; d_call: .; clone_size: once; j_call: TRBJ1-4; cdr3_nt: TGTGCCAGCAGCCAAGCAGGTGGAATTAATGAAAAACTGTTTTTT; cdr3_aa: CASSQAGGINEKLFF
v_call: TRBV9; d_call: .; clone_size: .; j_call: TRBJ2-7; cdr3_nt: TGTGCCAGCAGCCTGGACGGAGGAGTTTACGAGCAGTACTTC; cdr3_aa: CASSLDGGVYEQYF
v_call: TRBV19; d_call: .; clone_size: .; j_call: TRBJ1-5; cdr3_nt: TGTGCCAGTAGTATTAGTTGGCGTAATCAGCCCCAGCATTTT; cdr3_aa: CASSISWRNQPQHF
v_call: TRBV2; d_call: .; clone_size: few; j_call: TRBJ1-1; cdr3_nt: TGTGCCAGCAGTACCTACACGGAAACCGAAGCTTTCTTT; cdr3_aa: CASSTYTETEAFF
v_call: TRBV15; d_call: TRBD2; clone_size: .; j_call: TRBJ2-1; cdr3_nt: TGTGCCACCAGCCACCGACTAGCGGGCAACAATGAGCAGTTCTTC; cdr3_aa: CATSHRLAGNNEQFF
v_call: TRBV30; d_call: .; clone_size: .; j_call: TRBJ2-3; cdr3_nt: TGTGCCTGGAGCTGGAAGGGAGATACGCAGTATTTT; cdr3_aa: CAWSWKGDTQYF
v_call: TRBV28; d_call: TRBD1; clone_size: .; j_call: TRBJ2-7; cdr3_nt: TGTGCCAGCAGTTTGGGACAGGGCGCGATCCTCTACGAGCAGTACTTC; cdr3_aa: CASSLGQGAILYEQYF
v_call: TRBV6-5; d_call: .; clone_size: .; j_call: TRBJ1-5; cdr3_nt: TGTGCCAGCAGTTATCAACAGGTGGGGCAGCCCCAGCATTTT; cdr3_aa: CASSYQQVGQPQHF
v_call: TRBV9; d_call: .; clone_size: .; j_call: TRBJ1-2; cdr3_nt: TGTGCCAGCAGTGGTCCTAGGAACGCGGGGTATGGCTACACCTTC; cdr3_aa: CASSGPRNAGYGYTF
v_call: TRBV9; d_call: TRBD2; clone_size: .; j_call: TRBJ2-7; cdr3_nt: TGTGCCAGCACCCAGGGACTAGCGCCAAACGAGCAGTACTTC; cdr3_aa: CASTQGLAPNEQYF
v_call: TRBV7-8; d_call: TRBD1; clone_size: .; j_call: TRBJ1-3; cdr3_nt: TGTGCCAGCAGCAACCCGACAGGGACTGGAAACACCATATATTTT; cdr3_aa: CASSNPTGTGNTIYF
v_call: TRBV28; d_call: .; clone_size: .; j_call: TRBJ2-5; cdr3_nt: TGTGCCAGCAGCTCCGTAAGGTCAGAGACCCAGTACTTC; cdr3_aa: CASSSVRSETQYF
v_call: TRBV27; d_call: TRBD2; clone_size: .; j_call: TRBJ2-3; cdr3_nt: TGTGCCAGCAGTTTATTGGGGCTCGGGGGGGCGGGCAGCACAGATACGCAGTATTTT; cdr3_aa: CASSLLGLGGAGSTDTQYF